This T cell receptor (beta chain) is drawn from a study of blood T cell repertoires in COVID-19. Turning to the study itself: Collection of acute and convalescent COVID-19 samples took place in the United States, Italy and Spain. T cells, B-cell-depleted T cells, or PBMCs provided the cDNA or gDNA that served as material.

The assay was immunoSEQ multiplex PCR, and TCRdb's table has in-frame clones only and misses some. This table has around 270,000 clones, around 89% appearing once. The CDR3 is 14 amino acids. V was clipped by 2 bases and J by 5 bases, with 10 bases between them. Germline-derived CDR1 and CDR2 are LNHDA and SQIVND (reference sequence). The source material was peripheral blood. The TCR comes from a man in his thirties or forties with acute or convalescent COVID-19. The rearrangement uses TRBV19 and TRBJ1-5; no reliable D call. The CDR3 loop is CASSISPGDQPQHF. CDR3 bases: TGTGCCAGTAGTATATCGCCAGGTGATCAGCCCCAGCATTTT.